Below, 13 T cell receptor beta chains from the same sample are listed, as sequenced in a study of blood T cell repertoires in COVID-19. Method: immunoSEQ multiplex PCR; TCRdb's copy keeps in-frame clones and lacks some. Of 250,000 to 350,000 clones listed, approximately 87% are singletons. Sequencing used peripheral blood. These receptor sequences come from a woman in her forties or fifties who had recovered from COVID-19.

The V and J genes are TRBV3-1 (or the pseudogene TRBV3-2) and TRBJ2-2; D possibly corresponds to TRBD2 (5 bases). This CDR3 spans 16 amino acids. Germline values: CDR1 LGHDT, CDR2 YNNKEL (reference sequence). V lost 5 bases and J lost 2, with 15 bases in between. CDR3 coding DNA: TGTGCCAGCAGCTACGGACTTACCGACAACACCGGGGAGCTGTTTTTT. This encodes CASSYGLTDNTGELFF.

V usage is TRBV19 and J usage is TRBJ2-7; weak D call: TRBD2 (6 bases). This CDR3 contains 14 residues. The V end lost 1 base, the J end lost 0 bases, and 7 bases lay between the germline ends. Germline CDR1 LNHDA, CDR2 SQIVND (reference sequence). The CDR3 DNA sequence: TGTGCCAGTAGTATAGTGGAGGGCTCCTACGAGCAGTACTTC. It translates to CASSIVEGSYEQYF.

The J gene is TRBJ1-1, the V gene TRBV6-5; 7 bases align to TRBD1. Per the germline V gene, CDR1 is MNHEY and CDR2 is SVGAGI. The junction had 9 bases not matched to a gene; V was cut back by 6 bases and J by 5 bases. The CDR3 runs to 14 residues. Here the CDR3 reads CASRQTGRGTEAFF. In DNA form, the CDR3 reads TGTGCCAGCAGACAGACAGGGCGAGGGACTGAAGCTTTCTTT.

This CDR3 reads CAISGRTGDYEQYF. The CDR3, as DNA: TGTGCCATCAGTGGCCGGACAGGGGACTACGAGCAGTACTTC. The chain uses TRBV10-3 and TRBJ2-7, with TRBD1 identical over 9 bases. Germline V gene lookup returns CDR1 ENHRY and CDR2 SYGVKD. The CDR3 has 14 residues. J lost 3 bases, V lost 4 bases, and 4 bases had no gene match.

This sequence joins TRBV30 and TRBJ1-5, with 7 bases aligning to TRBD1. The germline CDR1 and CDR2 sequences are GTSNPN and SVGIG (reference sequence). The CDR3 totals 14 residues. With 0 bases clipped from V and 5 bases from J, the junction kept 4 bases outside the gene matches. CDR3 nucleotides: TGTGCCTGGAGTGTAGGGGGCAGGGATCAGCCCCAGCATTTT. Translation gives CAWSVGGRDQPQHF.

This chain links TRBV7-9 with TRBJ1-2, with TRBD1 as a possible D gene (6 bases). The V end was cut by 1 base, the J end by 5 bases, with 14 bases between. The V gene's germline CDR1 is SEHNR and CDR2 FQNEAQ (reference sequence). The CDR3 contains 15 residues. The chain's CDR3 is CASSLEQGIGYGYTF. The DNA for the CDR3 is TGTGCCAGCAGCTTAGAGCAGGGGATTGGGTATGGCTACACCTTC.

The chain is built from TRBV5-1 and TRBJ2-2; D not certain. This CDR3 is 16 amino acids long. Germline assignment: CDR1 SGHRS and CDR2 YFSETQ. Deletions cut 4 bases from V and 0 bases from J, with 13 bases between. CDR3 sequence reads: CASSREALANTGELFF. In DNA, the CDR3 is TGCGCCAGCAGCCGCGAAGCGCTCGCGAACACCGGGGAGCTGTTTTTT.

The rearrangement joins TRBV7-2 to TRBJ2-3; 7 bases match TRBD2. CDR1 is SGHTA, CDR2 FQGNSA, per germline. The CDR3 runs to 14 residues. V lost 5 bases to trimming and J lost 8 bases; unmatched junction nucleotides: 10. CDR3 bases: TGTGCCAGCAGCCCCCCGTGGGAGGGTGGTACGCAGTATTTT. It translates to CASSPPWEGGTQYF. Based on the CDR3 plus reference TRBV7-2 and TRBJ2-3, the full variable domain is GAGVSQSPSNKVTEKGKDVELRCDPISGHTALYWYRQSLGQGLEFLIYFQGNSAPDKSGLPSDRFSAERTGGSVSTLTIQRTQQEDSAVYLCASSPPWEGGTQYFGPGTRLTVL.

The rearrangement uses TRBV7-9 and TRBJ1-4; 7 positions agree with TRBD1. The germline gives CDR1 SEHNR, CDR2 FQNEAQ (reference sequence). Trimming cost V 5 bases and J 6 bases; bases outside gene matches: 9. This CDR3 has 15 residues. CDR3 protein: CASSPGQIFYEKLFF. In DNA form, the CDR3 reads TGTGCCAGCAGCCCGGGACAGATCTTTTATGAAAAACTGTTTTTT. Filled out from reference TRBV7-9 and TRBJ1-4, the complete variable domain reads DTGVSQNPRHKITKRGQNVTFRCDPISEHNRLYWYRQTLGQGPEFLTYFQNEAQLEKSRLLSDRFSAERPKGSFSTLEIQRTEQGDSAMYLCASSPGQIFYEKLFFGSGTQLSVL.

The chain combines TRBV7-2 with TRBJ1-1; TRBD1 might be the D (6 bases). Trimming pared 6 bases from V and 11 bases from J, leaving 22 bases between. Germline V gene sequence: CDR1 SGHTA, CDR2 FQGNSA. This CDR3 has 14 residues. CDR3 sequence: CASRVAGQHPQAFF. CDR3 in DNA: TGTGCCAGCAGGGTCGCCGGACAGCACCCACAGGCTTTCTTT.

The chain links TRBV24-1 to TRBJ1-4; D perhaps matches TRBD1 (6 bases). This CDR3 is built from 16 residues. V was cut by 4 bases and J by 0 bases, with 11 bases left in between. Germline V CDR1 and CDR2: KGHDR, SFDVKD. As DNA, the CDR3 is TGTGCCACCAGTGAAACAGGGTCTGCAACTAATGAAAAACTGTTTTTT. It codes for CATSETGSATNEKLFF.

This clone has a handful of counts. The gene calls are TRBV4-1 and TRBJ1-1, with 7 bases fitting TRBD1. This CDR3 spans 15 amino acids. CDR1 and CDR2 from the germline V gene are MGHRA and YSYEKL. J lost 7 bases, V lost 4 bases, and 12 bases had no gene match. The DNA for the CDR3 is TGCGCCAGCAGCCCCAGGTCGGGGACAGAGGGTGAAGCTTTCTTT. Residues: CASSPRSGTEGEAFF.

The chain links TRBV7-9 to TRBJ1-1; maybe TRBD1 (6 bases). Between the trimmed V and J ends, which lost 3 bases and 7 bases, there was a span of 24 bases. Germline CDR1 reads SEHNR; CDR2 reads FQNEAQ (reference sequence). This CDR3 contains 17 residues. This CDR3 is CASSFSSSGTQKNEAFF. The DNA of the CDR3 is TGTGCCAGCAGCTTTAGCTCTTCCGGGACACAAAAGAATGAAGCTTTCTTT.